The next 11 T cell receptor beta chains were all read from a single sample in a study of T cell responses to AZD1222 COVID-19 vaccine. The table came from immunoSEQ multiplex PCR; TCRdb's copy has only in-frame clones and leaves some out. The sample yields about 200,000 clones, roughly 92% seen once. The sample was peripheral blood, taken on day 0 of AZD1222 vaccination. The receptors here all came from an adult in good health.

This clone has only one observation. V is TRBV5-1 and J is TRBJ1-2; D is uncertain. CDR1 is SGHRS, CDR2 YFSETQ, per germline. The CDR3 sequence is 9 residues long. The CDR3 here is CVYSPGYTF. CDR3 nucleotides: TGCGTCTATTCCCCCGGCTACACCTTC.

The J gene is TRBJ2-1, the V gene TRBV3-1 (or the pseudogene TRBV3-2); 8 nucleotides match TRBD2. Germline V gives CDR1 LGHDT, CDR2 YNNKEL (reference sequence). The V and J ends lost 4 bases and 2 bases, in that order; junction bases with no gene match: 7. The CDR3 covers 16 residues. CDR3 sequence: CASSLSPGLAYNEQFF. The CDR3 nucleotides read TGTGCCAGCAGCCTTTCACCGGGACTAGCCTACAATGAGCAGTTCTTC.

This chain uses TRBV7-3 with TRBJ2-3; TRBD2 agrees at 15 bases. CDR1 SGHTA and CDR2 FQGTGA come from the germline V gene. J lost 0 bases, V lost 5 bases, and 3 bases had no gene match. This CDR3 has 17 residues. CDR3 bases: TGTGCCAGCAGCCCCGGGACTAGCGGGGGGAGCACAGATACGCAGTATTTT. This codes for CASSPGTSGGSTDTQYF.

The chain employs TRBV30 and TRBJ1-4; 7 bases are a match to TRBD1. Per the germline V gene, CDR1 is GTSNPN and CDR2 is SVGIG (reference sequence). Trimming removed 1 base from V and 7 bases from J; junction bases left unmatched: 3. The CDR3 sequence is 13 residues long. The CDR3 DNA reads TGTGCCTGGAGTGCGAACAGGGGTGAAAAACTGTTTTTT. This sequence encodes CAWSANRGEKLFF.

The chain employs TRBV6-5 and TRBJ1-5; D is unclear. The CDR3 runs 15 residues. Trimming removed 5 bases from V and 0 bases from J, with 11 bases in between. CDR1 is MNHEY, CDR2 SVGAGI, per germline. The CDR3, as DNA: TGTGCCAGCAGTCTAGGACGGTATAGCAATCAGCCCCAGCATTTT. Residues: CASSLGRYSNQPQHF.

DNA of the CDR3: TGTGCCAGCAGTATCCAGGGGCTAGGGCAGTTCTTC. Its translation: CASSIQGLGQFF. The chain uses TRBV12-3 or TRBV12-4 and TRBJ2-1, with D perhaps matching TRBD1 (6 bases). The CDR3 extends over 12 amino acids. V lost 5 bases and J 12 bases, leaving 14 bases between the germline ends.

The chain employs TRBV19 and TRBJ2-2; the D gene could be TRBD1 or TRBD2 (6 bases each). Germline lookup yields CDR1 LNHDA and CDR2 SQIVND (reference sequence). V was clipped by 6 bases and J by 1 base, with 12 bases between them. This CDR3 has 15 amino acids. The CDR3 region has the DNA TGTGCCAGTAGAGCTAGGGGGGTGAACACCGGGGAGCTGTTTTTT. It yields the protein CASRARGVNTGELFF.

The chain has TRBV28 and TRBJ1-2; 7 nucleotides match TRBD1. Germline V gives CDR1 MDHEN, CDR2 SYDVKM. Trimming cost V 6 bases and J 1 base; bases outside gene matches: 5. The CDR3 contains 14 residues. For the CDR3, the DNA is TGTGCCAGCAGGTTGACAGGGTTTAACTATGGCTACACCTTC. Translated: CASRLTGFNYGYTF.

The rearrangement uses TRBV5-5 and TRBJ2-1; 7 nucleotides match TRBD2. The CDR3 loop spans 15 amino acids. V was clipped by 0 bases and J by 3 bases; unmatched bases: 3. The germline gives CDR1 SGHKS, CDR2 YYEKEE (reference sequence). The chain's CDR3 is CASSLAGGLYNEQFF. The CDR3 DNA follows: TGTGCCAGCAGCTTGGCGGGAGGCCTCTACAATGAGCAGTTCTTC.

This clone was counted a single time. The chain is built from TRBV28 and TRBJ2-2; 7 bases map to TRBD2. The CDR3 covers 16 residues. V dropped 6 bases and J dropped 5; count of bases not matched to a gene: 12. Germline CDR1 MDHEN, CDR2 SYDVKM. The CDR3 nucleotides are TGTGCCAGCAGGGGTACGGGACGGGAGGCGACCGGGGAGCTGTTTTTT. This gives the protein CASRGTGREATGELFF.

The chain employs TRBV6-5 and TRBJ2-7; 9 bases map to TRBD1. The V gene end was trimmed by 7 bases and the J gene end by 4 bases; junction bases not matched to a gene: 5. The CDR3 is 13 amino acids. Germline values: CDR1 MNHEY, CDR2 SVGAGI. CDR3 DNA sequence: TGTGCCAGCACCGGACAGGGGCGATACGAGCAGTACTTC. Translated: CASTGQGRYEQYF.